The TCR beta chain described here comes from a study of T cells in narcolepsy. V gave up 5 bases and J gave up 0 bases, with 11 bases separating them. The CDR3 contains 14 residues. The germline V gene has CDR1 SGHKS and CDR2 YYEKEE (reference sequence). Profiled with immunoSEQ multiplex PCR; TCRdb holds only in-frame clones, not every one. The sample includes 35,000 to 40,000 clones, approximately 86% seen only once; the top ten take 1.6%. The receptor's source is a human donor with narcolepsy. The V and J genes are TRBV5-5 and TRBJ1-2, with D hard to call. Input material: CD45RA- memory CD4+ T cells from PBMCs. CDR3 sequence reads: CASRPSGTNYGYTF. DNA for the CDR3: TGTGCCAGCAGACCATCCGGGACTAACTATGGCTACACCTTC. Full variable domain (missing parts from reference TRBV5-5 and TRBJ1-2): DAGVTQSPTHLIKTRGQQVTLRCSPISGHKSVSWYQQVLGQGPQFIFQYYEKEERGRGNFPDRFSARQFPNYSSELNVNALLLGDSALYLCASRPSGTNYGYTFGSGTRLTVV.